Listed here are 14 T cell receptor beta chains from one sample, sequenced in a study of blood T cell repertoires in COVID-19. Sequencing used immunoSEQ multiplex PCR; TCRdb keeps in-frame clones, though not all of them. The table has approximately 62,000 clones, 75% to 85% seen once. The sample consisted of peripheral blood. These receptors all stem from an elderly man with acute or convalescent COVID-19.

This chain links TRBV7-9 with TRBJ2-3; D not resolved. The germline gives CDR1 SEHNR, CDR2 FQNEAQ (reference sequence). Trimming removed 10 bases from V and 11 bases from J, with 16 bases in between. There are 11 residues in the CDR3. The CDR3 DNA follows: TGTGCCAAGACCCGACTGGAACAGCAGTATTTT. Translated: CAKTRLEQQYF.

The DNA of the CDR3 is TGCGCCAGCAGCCAAGAGACAGGGTGGGCGTCCGGGGAGCTGTTTTTT. Protein sequence: CASSQETGWASGELFF. V gene TRBV4-1 combines with J gene TRBJ2-2; TRBD1 agrees at 7 bases. Losses at the gene ends were 0 bases for V and 6 bases for J; bases not matched to a gene: 7. The CDR3 loop spans 16 amino acids. CDR1 and CDR2 from the germline V gene are MGHRA and YSYEKL.

CDR3 in amino acids: CASSLSGQDNEKLFF. CDR3 nucleotide sequence: TGCGCCAGCAGCCTCTCGGGACAGGATAATGAAAAACTGTTTTTT. The chain uses TRBV4-1 and TRBJ1-4, with 8 bases matching TRBD1. Trimming took 4 bases from V and 4 from J; bases not matched to a gene: 5. This CDR3 has 15 amino acids. Germline V lookup: CDR1 MGHRA, CDR2 YSYEKL.

In nucleotides, the CDR3 is TGTGCCAGCAGCCCCTTATACGAGCAGTACTTC. This codes for CASSPLYEQYF. V is TRBV11-2 and J is TRBJ2-7; D remains ambiguous. CDR1 SGHAT and CDR2 FQNNGV come from the germline V gene. Between the trimmed V and J ends, which lost 5 bases and 4 bases, there was a span of 6 bases. CDR3 size: 11 residues.

The chain couples TRBV6-1 to TRBJ1-4, with 7 bases lining up with TRBD1. The trim removed 3 bases at V and 7 bases at J, leaving 5 bases unmatched. The V gene's germline CDR1 is MNHNS and CDR2 SASEGT. The CDR3 has 14 residues. DNA for the CDR3: TGTGCCAGCAGTGATGGTTCAGGGGGTGAAAAACTGTTTTTT. Translation gives CASSDGSGGEKLFF.

This chain connects TRBV19 to TRBJ1-4, with TRBD1 as a possible D gene (5 bases). There are 14 residues in the CDR3. Trimming left V 3 bases short and J 8 bases short, with 13 bases between. Germline V CDR1 and CDR2: LNHDA, SQIVND (reference sequence). For the CDR3, the DNA is TGTGCCAGTAGTATGTCAGGGCGGGAAGAAAAACTGTTTTTT. Translated: CASSMSGREEKLFF.

This clone is labeled as medium-sized (0.01 to 0.1%). The gene calls are TRBV13 and TRBJ2-2, with 10 bases matching TRBD2. This CDR3 has 17 amino acids. Germline CDR1 reads PRHDT; CDR2 reads FYEKMQ (reference sequence). With 5 bases clipped from V and 5 bases from J, the junction kept 11 bases outside the gene matches. DNA of the CDR3: TGTGCCAGCAGCACCAGCGGGGGGGCTATTTTGACCGGGGAGCTGTTTTTT. Translating it yields CASSTSGGAILTGELFF. The variable domain in full, completed from reference TRBV13 and TRBJ2-2, reads AAGVIQSPRHLIKEKRETATLKCYPIPRHDTVYWYQQGPGQDPQFLISFYEKMQSDKGSIPDRFSAQQFSDYHSELNMSSLELGDSALYFCASSTSGGAILTGELFFGEGSRLTVL.

The chain recombines TRBV30 with TRBJ1-2, with no clear D. The CDR3 runs 15 residues. Germline CDR1 reads GTSNPN; CDR2 reads SVGIG (reference sequence). The ends were cut back, 1 base at V and 2 bases at J, with 14 bases in the middle. The CDR3 DNA reads as TGTGCCTGGAGTGATCCTGGCAGTGCAAACTATGGCTACACCTTC. The encoded protein is CAWSDPGSANYGYTF.

J is TRBJ1-5 and V is TRBV4-2, with D hard to call. Trimming stripped 1 base from V and 1 base from J, with 8 bases between. CDR3 length: 15 amino acids. Germline V lookup: CDR1 LGHNA, CDR2 YNFKEQ. The CDR3 loop reads CASSQGAGSNQPQHF. In DNA, the CDR3 is TGTGCCAGCAGCCAAGGGGCGGGAAGCAATCAGCCCCAGCATTTT.

The chain combines TRBV5-4 with TRBJ2-5, with D possibly matching TRBD2 (5 bases). The CDR3 consists of 16 residues. CDR1 and CDR2 from the germline V gene are SGHNT and YYREEE (reference sequence). V was pared by 0 bases and J by 4 bases, with 16 bases between. The CDR3 DNA sequence: TGTGCCAGCAGCTTGGATGCGGGTGGTTGGGGAGAGACCCAGTACTTC. Protein: CASSLDAGGWGETQYF. Full variable domain (remainder filled in from reference TRBV5-4 and TRBJ2-5): ETGVTQSPTHLIKTRGQQVTLRCSSQSGHNTVSWYQQALGQGPQFIFQYYREEENGRGNFPPRFSGLQFPNYSSELNVNALELDDSALYLCASSLDAGGWGETQYFGPGTRLLVL.

The chain employs TRBV12-3 or TRBV12-4 and TRBJ1-5; no firm D call. This CDR3 is 13 amino acids long. With 3 bases removed from V and 11 bases from J, the gap between germline ends came to 14 bases. The CDR3 DNA is TGTGCCAGCAGTTTTGCCCTTGAATCAGCCCAGCATTTT. Translating it yields CASSFALESAQHF.

The chain joins TRBV7-6 to TRBJ2-5; the match to TRBD2 covers 13 bases. This CDR3 comprises 16 residues. Trimming at V came to 5 bases and at J to 7 bases, leaving 10 bases not matched to a gene. Germline V gene lookup returns CDR1 SGHVS and CDR2 FNYEAQ. The CDR3 DNA is TGTGCCAGCAGCCGGGGACTAGCGGGGACAGGGGGGACCCAGTACTTC. It yields the protein CASSRGLAGTGGTQYF.

V and J are TRBV7-2 and TRBJ1-2; the match to TRBD1 covers 7 bases. The CDR3 contains 12 residues. Per germline, CDR1 SGHTA and CDR2 FQGNSA. Unmatched junction bases numbered 2, after V lost 3 bases and J lost 7 bases. Written as DNA, the CDR3 is TGTGCCAGCAGCTTGCAGGGGGGTGGCTACACCTTC. It translates to CASSLQGGGYTF. Drawing the rest from reference TRBV7-2 and TRBJ1-2, the complete variable domain is GAGVSQSPSNKVTEKGKDVELRCDPISGHTALYWYRQSLGQGLEFLIYFQGNSAPDKSGLPSDRFSAERTGGSVSTLTIQRTQQEDSAVYLCASSLQGGGYTFGSGTRLTVV.

In this sample, this clone turned up a few times. The J gene is TRBJ1-1, the V gene TRBV12-3 or TRBV12-4; D is uncertain. V lost 4 bases, J lost 0 bases, and 6 bases lay in between. The CDR3 spans 13 residues. As DNA, the CDR3 is TGTGCCAGCAGTTACAGACTGAACACTGAAGCTTTCTTT. Amino acid sequence: CASSYRLNTEAFF.